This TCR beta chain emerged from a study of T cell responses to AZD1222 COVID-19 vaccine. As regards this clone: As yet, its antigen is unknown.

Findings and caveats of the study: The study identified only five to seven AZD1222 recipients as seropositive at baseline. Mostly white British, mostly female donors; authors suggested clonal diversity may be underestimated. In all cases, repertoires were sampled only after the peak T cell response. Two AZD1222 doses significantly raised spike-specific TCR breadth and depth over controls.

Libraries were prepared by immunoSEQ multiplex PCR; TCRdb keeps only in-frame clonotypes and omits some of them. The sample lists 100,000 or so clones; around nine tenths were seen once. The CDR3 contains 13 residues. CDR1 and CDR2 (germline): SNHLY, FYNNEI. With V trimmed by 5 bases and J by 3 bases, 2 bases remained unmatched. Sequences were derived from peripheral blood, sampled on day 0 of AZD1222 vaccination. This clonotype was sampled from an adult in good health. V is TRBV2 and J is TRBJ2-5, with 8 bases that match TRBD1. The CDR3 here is CASSPQGEETQYF. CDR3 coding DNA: TGTGCCAGCAGTCCACAGGGGGAAGAGACCCAGTACTTC.